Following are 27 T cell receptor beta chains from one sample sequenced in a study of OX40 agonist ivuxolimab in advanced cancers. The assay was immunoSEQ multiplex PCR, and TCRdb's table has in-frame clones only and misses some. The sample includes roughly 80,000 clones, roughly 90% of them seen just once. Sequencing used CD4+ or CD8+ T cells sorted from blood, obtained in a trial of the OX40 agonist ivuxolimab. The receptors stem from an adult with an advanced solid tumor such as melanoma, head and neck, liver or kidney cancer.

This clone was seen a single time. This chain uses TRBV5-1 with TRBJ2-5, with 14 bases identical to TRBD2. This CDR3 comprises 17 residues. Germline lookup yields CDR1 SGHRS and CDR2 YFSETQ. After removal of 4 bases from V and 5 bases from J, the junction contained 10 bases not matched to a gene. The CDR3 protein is CASSKGLAGDMMETQYF. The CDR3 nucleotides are TGCGCCAGCAGCAAGGGACTAGCGGGAGATATGATGGAGACCCAGTACTTC.

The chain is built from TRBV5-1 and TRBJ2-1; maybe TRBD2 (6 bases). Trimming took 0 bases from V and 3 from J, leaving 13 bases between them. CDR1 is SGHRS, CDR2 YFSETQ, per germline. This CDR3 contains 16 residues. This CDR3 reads CASSLAPGAFYNEQFF. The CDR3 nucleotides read TGCGCCAGCAGCTTGGCCCCGGGAGCCTTCTACAATGAGCAGTTCTTC.

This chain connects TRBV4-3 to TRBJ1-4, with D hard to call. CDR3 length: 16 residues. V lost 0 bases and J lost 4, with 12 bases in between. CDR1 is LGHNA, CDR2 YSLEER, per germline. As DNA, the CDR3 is TGCGCCAGCAGCCAAGATCCGAGGGCAAGTAATGAAAAACTGTTTTTT. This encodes CASSQDPRASNEKLFF.

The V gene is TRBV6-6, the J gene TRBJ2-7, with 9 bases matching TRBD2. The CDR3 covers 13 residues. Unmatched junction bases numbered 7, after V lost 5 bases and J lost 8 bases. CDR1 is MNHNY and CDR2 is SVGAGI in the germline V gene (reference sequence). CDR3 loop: CASSATSGTKQYF. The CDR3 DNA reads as TGTGCCAGCAGTGCGACTAGCGGTACCAAGCAGTACTTC.

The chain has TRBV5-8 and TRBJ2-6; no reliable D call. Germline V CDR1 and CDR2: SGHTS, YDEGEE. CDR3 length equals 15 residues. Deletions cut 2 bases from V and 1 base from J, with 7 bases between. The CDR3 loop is CASSFWVSGANVLTF. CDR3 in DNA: TGTGCCAGCAGCTTTTGGGTGTCTGGGGCCAACGTCCTGACTTTC. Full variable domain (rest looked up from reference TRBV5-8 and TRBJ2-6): EAGVTQSPTHLIKTRGQQATLRCSPISGHTSVYWYQQALGLGLQFLLWYDEGEERNRGNFPPRFSGRQFPNYSSELNVNALELEDSALYLCASSFWVSGANVLTFGAGSRLTVL.

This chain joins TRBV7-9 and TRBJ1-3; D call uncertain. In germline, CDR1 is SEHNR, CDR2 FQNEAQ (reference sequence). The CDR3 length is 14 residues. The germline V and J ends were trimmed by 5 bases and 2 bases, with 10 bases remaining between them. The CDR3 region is CASSQATAGNTIYF. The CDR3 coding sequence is TGTGCCAGCAGCCAAGCTACGGCTGGAAACACCATATATTTT.

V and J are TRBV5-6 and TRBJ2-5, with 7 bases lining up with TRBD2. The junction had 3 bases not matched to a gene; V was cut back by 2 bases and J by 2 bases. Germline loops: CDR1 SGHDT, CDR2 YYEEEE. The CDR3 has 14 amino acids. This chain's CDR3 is CASSLRTSQETQYF. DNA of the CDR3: TGTGCCAGCAGCTTAAGGACTAGTCAAGAGACCCAGTACTTC.

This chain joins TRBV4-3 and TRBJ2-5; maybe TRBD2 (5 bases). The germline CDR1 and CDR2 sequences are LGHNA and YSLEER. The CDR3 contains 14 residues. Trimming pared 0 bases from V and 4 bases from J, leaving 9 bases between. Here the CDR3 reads CASSQEPGSETQYF. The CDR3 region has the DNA TGCGCCAGCAGCCAAGAACCGGGATCAGAGACCCAGTACTTC.

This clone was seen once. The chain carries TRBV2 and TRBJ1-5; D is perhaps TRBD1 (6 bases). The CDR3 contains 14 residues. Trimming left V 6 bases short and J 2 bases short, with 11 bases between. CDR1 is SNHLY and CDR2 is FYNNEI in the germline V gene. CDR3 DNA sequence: TGTGCCAGCAGCGGACAGATGGGCAATCAGCCCCAGCATTTT. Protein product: CASSGQMGNQPQHF.

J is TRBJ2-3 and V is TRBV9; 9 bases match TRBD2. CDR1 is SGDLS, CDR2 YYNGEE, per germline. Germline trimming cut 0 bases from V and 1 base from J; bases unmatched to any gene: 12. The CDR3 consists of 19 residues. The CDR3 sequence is CASSVGGLAGRGGTDTQYF. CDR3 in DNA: TGTGCCAGCAGCGTAGGGGGTCTAGCGGGAAGAGGAGGCACAGATACGCAGTATTTT. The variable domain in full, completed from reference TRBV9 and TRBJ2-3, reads DSGVTQTPKHLITATGQRVTLRCSPRSGDLSVYWYQQSLDQGLQFLIQYYNGEERAKGNILERFSAQQFPDLHSELNLSSLELGDSALYFCASSVGGLAGRGGTDTQYFGPGTRLTVL.

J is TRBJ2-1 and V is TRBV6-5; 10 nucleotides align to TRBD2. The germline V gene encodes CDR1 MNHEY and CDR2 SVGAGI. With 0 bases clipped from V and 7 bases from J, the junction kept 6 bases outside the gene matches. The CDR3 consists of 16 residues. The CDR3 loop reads CASSYSLAGVQNEQFF. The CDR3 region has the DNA TGTGCCAGCAGTTACTCGCTAGCGGGAGTTCAAAATGAGCAGTTCTTC.

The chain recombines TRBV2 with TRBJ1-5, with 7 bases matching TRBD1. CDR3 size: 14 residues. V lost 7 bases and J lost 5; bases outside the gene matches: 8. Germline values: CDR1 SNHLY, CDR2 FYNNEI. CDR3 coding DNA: TGTGCCAGCACGAGGGACAGAACAGATCAGCCCCAGCATTTT. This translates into CASTRDRTDQPQHF. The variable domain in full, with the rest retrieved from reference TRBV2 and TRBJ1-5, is EPEVTQTPSHQVTQMGQEVILRCVPISNHLYFYWYRQILGQKVEFLVSFYNNEISEKSEIFDDQFSVERPDGSNFTLKIRSTKLEDSAMYFCASTRDRTDQPQHFGDGTRLSIL.

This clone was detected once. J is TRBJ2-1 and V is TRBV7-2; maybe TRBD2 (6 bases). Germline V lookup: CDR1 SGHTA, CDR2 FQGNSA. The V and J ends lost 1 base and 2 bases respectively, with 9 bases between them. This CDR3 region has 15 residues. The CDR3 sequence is CASSLDGGTYNEQFF. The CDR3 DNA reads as TGTGCCAGCAGCTTAGATGGGGGGACCTACAATGAGCAGTTCTTC.

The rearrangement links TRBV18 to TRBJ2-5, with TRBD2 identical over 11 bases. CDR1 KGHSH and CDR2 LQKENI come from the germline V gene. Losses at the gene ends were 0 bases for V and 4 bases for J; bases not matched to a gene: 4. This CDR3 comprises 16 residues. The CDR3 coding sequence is TGTGCCAGCTCACCACCGGGGCTAGCGGGAGGAGAGACCCAGTACTTC. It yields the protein CASSPPGLAGGETQYF.

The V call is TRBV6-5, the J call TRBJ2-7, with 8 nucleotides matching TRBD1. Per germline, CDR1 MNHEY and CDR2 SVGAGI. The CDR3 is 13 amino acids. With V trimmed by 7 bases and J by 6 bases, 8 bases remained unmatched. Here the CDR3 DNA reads TGTGCCAGCACCCGGACAGGGTCAGGCGAGCAGTACTTC. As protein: CASTRTGSGEQYF.

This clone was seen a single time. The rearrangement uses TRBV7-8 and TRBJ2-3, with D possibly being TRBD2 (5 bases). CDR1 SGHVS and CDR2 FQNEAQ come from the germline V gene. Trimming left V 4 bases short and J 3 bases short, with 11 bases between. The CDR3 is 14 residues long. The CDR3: CASSSTPGTDTQYF. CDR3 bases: TGTGCCAGCAGCTCGACCCCGGGGACAGATACGCAGTATTTT. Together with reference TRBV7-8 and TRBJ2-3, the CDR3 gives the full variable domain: GAGVSQSPRYKVAKRGQDVALRCDPISGHVSLFWYQQALGQGPEFLTYFQNEAQLDKSGLPSDRFFAERPEGSVSTLKIQRTQQEDSAVYLCASSSTPGTDTQYFGPGTRLTVL.

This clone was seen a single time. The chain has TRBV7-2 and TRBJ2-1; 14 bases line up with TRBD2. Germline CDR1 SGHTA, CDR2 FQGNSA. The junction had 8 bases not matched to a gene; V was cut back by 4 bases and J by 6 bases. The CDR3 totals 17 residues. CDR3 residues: CASSSGLAGGLGNEQFF. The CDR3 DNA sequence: TGTGCCAGCAGCTCCGGACTAGCGGGAGGTCTGGGCAATGAGCAGTTCTTC.

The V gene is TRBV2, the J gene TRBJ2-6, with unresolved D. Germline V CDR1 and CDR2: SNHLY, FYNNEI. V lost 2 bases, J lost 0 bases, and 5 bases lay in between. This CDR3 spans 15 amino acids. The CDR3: CASSELGSGANVLTF. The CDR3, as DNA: TGTGCCAGCAGTGAACTGGGCTCTGGGGCCAACGTCCTGACTTTC.

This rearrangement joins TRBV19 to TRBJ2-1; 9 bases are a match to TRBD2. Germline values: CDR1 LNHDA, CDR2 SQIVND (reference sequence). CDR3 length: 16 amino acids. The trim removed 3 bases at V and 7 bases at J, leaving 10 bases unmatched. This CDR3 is CASSISLAGVGNEQFF. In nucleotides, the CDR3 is TGTGCCAGTAGTATCTCTTTAGCGGGAGTCGGTAATGAGCAGTTCTTC.

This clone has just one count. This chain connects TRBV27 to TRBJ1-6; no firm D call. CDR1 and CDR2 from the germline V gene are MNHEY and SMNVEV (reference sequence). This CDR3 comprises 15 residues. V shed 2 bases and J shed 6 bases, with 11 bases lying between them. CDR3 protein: CASSLPQLRNSPLHF. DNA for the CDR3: TGTGCCAGCAGTTTACCCCAGCTCCGTAATTCACCCCTCCACTTT.

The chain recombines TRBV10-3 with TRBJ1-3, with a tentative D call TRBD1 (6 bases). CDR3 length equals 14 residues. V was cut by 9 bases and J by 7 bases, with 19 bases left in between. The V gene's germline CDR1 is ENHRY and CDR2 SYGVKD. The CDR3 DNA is TGTGCCATTTCAGGGGTGCCCCCCTTGAACACCATATATTTT. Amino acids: CAISGVPPLNTIYF.

The CDR3 reads CASSLSRAQVPQYF. The CDR3, as DNA: TGTGCCAGCAGTTTAAGTAGAGCCCAGGTCCCGCAGTATTTT. V and J are TRBV28 and TRBJ2-3; D remains ambiguous. V was shortened by 2 bases and J by 10 bases, with 16 bases between the two germline ends. The V gene's germline CDR1 is MDHEN and CDR2 SYDVKM. The CDR3 spans 14 residues.

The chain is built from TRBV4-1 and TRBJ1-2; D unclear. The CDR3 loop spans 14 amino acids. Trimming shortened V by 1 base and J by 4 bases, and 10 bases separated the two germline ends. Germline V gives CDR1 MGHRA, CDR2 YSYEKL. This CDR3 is CASSQGHVGYGYTF. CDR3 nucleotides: TGCGCCAGCAGCCAAGGTCATGTCGGCTATGGCTACACCTTC.

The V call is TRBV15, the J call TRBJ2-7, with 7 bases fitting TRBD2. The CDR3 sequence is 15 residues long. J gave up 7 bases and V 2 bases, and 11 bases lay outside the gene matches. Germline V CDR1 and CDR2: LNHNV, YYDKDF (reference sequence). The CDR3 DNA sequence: TGTGCCACCAGCAGAAACTTAGCGGGTCAAAGGGAGCAGTACTTC. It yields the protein CATSRNLAGQREQYF.

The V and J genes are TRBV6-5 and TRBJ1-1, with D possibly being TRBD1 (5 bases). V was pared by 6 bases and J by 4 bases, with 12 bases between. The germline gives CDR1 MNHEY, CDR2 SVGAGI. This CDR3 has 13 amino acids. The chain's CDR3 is CASRVQGATEAFF. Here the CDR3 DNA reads TGTGCCAGCAGGGTACAAGGGGCCACTGAAGCTTTCTTT.

The CDR3 DNA follows: TGTGCCCCTCCCGCGGGGACAGGAGGCTCCTACGAGCAGTACTTC. It yields the protein CAPPAGTGGSYEQYF. J is TRBJ2-7 and V is TRBV19; 8 bases fit TRBD1. In germline, CDR1 is LNHDA, CDR2 SQIVND (reference sequence). With V trimmed by 11 bases and J by 0 bases, 12 bases remained unmatched. The length of the CDR3 is 15 residues.

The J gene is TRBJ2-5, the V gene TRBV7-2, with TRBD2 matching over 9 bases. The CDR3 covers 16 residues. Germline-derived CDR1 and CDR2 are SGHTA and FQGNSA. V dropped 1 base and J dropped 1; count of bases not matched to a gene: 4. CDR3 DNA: TGTGCCAGCAGCTTAGTTGCGACTAGCGGCCAAGAGACCCAGTACTTC. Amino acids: CASSLVATSGQETQYF.